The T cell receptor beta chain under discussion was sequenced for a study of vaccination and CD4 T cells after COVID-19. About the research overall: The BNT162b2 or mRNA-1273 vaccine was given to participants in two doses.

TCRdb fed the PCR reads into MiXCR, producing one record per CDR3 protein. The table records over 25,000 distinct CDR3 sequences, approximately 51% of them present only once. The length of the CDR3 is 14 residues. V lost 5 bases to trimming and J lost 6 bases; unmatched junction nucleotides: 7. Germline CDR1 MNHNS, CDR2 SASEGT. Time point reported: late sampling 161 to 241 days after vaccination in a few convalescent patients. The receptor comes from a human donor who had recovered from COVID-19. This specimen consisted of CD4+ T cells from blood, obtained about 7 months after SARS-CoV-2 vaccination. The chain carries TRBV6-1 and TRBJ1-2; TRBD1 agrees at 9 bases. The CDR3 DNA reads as TGTGCCAGCAGTACCCGGACAGGGGAGGATGGCTACACCTTC. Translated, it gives CASSTRTGEDGYTF.